This passage covers 18 T cell receptor beta chains from one sample sequenced in a study of blood T cell repertoires in COVID-19. Assay used: immunoSEQ multiplex PCR; TCRdb lists only in-frame clones, some missing. The sample records roughly 14,000 clones, approximately 73% being singletons. Sequencing was done on a sample of peripheral blood. The receptors originated from a boy between 2 and 15 years old with active or convalescent COVID-19.

This clone was seen once. The chain has TRBV28 and TRBJ1-1; TRBD1 aligns across 8 bases. Germline CDR1 is MDHEN and CDR2 is SYDVKM. The CDR3 consists of 17 residues. With V trimmed by 7 bases and J by 5 bases, 18 bases remained unmatched. The CDR3 nucleotides are TGTGCCAGCACCATTAGGGGATGGACAGGGAAAAGGACTGAAGCTTTCTTT. This translates into CASTIRGWTGKRTEAFF.

This clone was detected only once. The chain employs TRBV30 and TRBJ2-1; the D is unclear. The CDR3 is 12 amino acids. The V and J ends lost 0 bases and 10 bases respectively, with 10 bases between them. Germline V lookup: CDR1 GTSNPN, CDR2 SVGIG (reference sequence). The CDR3 sequence is CAWSVLVSEQFF. The CDR3 DNA reads TGTGCCTGGAGTGTACTGGTATCCGAGCAGTTCTTC.

The J gene is TRBJ2-7, the V gene TRBV9, with 7 positions matching TRBD2. Unmatched junction bases numbered 9, after V lost 4 bases and J lost 5 bases. The germline V gene encodes CDR1 SGDLS and CDR2 YYNGEE. The CDR3 has 14 amino acids. The CDR3 sequence: CASSRRDYLHEQYF. The CDR3 DNA reads as TGTGCCAGCAGCCGCCGGGACTATCTGCACGAGCAGTACTTC.

This chain links TRBV27 with TRBJ1-1; 8 bases line up with TRBD1. This CDR3 spans 13 amino acids. Germline V CDR1 and CDR2: MNHEY, SMNVEV (reference sequence). The V gene end was trimmed by 5 bases and the J gene end by 5 bases; junction bases not matched to a gene: 4. CDR3 protein: CASSATGGTEAFF. The DNA for the CDR3 is TGTGCCAGCAGTGCCACAGGGGGGACTGAAGCTTTCTTT.

The rearrangement links TRBV19 to TRBJ1-1; TRBD1 aligns across 7 bases. CDR1 is LNHDA and CDR2 is SQIVND in the germline V gene (reference sequence). This CDR3 contains 13 residues. Trimming took 5 bases from V and 5 from J; bases not matched to a gene: 5. The CDR3 bases are TGTGCCAGTAGTCGCAGGGGGAGGACTGAAGCTTTCTTT. Protein product: CASSRRGRTEAFF.

The chain carries TRBV28 and TRBJ2-2; the match to TRBD1 covers 8 bases. This CDR3 has 18 amino acids. The V gene's germline CDR1 is MDHEN and CDR2 SYDVKM. Unmatched junction bases numbered 18, after V lost 6 bases and J lost 6 bases. CDR3 loop: CASSPLGDRKGRAGELFF. CDR3 coding DNA: TGTGCCAGCAGCCCCCTCGGGGACAGGAAGGGAAGAGCCGGGGAGCTGTTTTTT.

The gene calls are TRBV14 and TRBJ2-5; D may be TRBD1 (5 bases). Germline CDR1 and CDR2: SGHDN and FVKESK. The CDR3 contains 17 residues. Trimming took off 3 bases at V and 0 bases at J, with 17 bases between the two ends. CDR3 region: CASSHFYGHAYQETQYF. The DNA of the CDR3 is TGTGCCAGCAGCCACTTTTATGGACATGCATACCAAGAGACCCAGTACTTC.

J is TRBJ2-3 and V is TRBV20-1; D gene uncertain. Germline V CDR1 and CDR2: DFQATT, SNEGSKA (reference sequence). The CDR3 runs 10 residues. V was cut by 6 bases and J by 8 bases, with 9 bases left in between. The CDR3 loop is CSARSRTQYF. Written as DNA, the CDR3 is TGCAGTGCAAGATCGCGTACGCAGTATTTT.

This chain joins TRBV29-1 and TRBJ1-1, with D perhaps TRBD1 (5 bases). V gave up 6 bases and J gave up 4 bases, with 18 bases separating them. The CDR3 has 14 amino acids. Germline values: CDR1 SQVTM, CDR2 ANQGSEA. The CDR3 DNA reads as TGCAGCGTCGACGAGGGACTCGGATCCACTGAAGCTTTCTTT. Residues: CSVDEGLGSTEAFF.

This chain connects TRBV5-6 to TRBJ1-5; D uncertain. V was pared by 2 bases and J by 5 bases, with 5 bases between. The CDR3 spans 12 residues. CDR1 is SGHDT and CDR2 is YYEEEE in the germline V gene. The chain's CDR3 is CASSFGDQPQHF. As DNA, the CDR3 is TGTGCCAGCAGCTTCGGTGATCAGCCCCAGCATTTT.

The chain uses TRBV19 and TRBJ2-3; 8 nucleotides match TRBD1. The V and J ends lost 6 bases and 1 base, in that order; junction bases with no gene match: 0. Per germline, CDR1 LNHDA and CDR2 SQIVND (reference sequence). The CDR3 is made up of 13 amino acids. The CDR3 loop is CASRQGGTDTQYF. The CDR3 DNA follows: TGTGCCAGTAGACAGGGGGGCACAGATACGCAGTATTTT.

V gene TRBV5-1 combines with J gene TRBJ2-3; 11 positions agree with TRBD2. V trimming: 5 bases; J trimming: 0 bases; junction bases outside the gene matches: 8. CDR3 size: 17 residues. Germline CDR1 SGHRS, CDR2 YFSETQ. The CDR3: CASRGASGGTSTDTQYF. The CDR3 DNA sequence: TGCGCCAGCAGAGGGGCTAGCGGGGGGACTAGCACAGATACGCAGTATTTT.

The chain joins TRBV20-1 to TRBJ2-1; D call uncertain. The CDR3 totals 10 residues. CDR1 is DFQATT and CDR2 is SNEGSKA in the germline V gene (reference sequence). Trimming shortened V by 5 bases and J by 7 bases, and 6 bases separated the two germline ends. This CDR3 reads CSALGNEQFF. The CDR3 DNA reads TGCAGTGCTCTAGGTAATGAGCAGTTCTTC.

V usage is TRBV15 and J usage is TRBJ1-3; D unresolved. The V gene's germline CDR1 is LNHNV and CDR2 YYDKDF (reference sequence). This CDR3 spans 16 amino acids. Trimming stripped 0 bases from V and 0 bases from J, with 9 bases between. The CDR3 DNA reads TGTGCCACCAGCAGAGATTACTTGCACTCTGGAAACACCATATATTTT. Translation: CATSRDYLHSGNTIYF.

The genes are TRBV6-1 and TRBJ1-1; TRBD1 might be the D (5 bases). The germline CDR1 and CDR2 sequences are MNHNS and SASEGT. The V end was cut by 7 bases, the J end by 8 bases, with 11 bases between. This CDR3 spans 11 amino acids. The CDR3, as DNA: TGTGCCAGCAATAGGGACTCGGAAGCTTTCTTT. It yields the protein CASNRDSEAFF.

The rearrangement links TRBV30 to TRBJ2-7; D unresolved. Germline CDR1 GTSNPN, CDR2 SVGIG (reference sequence). The length of the CDR3 is 14 residues. V shed 0 bases and J shed 6 bases, with 15 bases lying between them. DNA for the CDR3: TGTGCCTGGAGTGTACCCCATCAGTTTTTCGAGCAGTACTTC. It encodes CAWSVPHQFFEQYF.

The V gene is TRBV2, the J gene TRBJ1-6, with D perhaps matching TRBD1 (5 bases). Germline CDR1 SNHLY, CDR2 FYNNEI. The CDR3 totals 14 residues. V was pared by 6 bases and J by 2 bases, with 8 bases between. The CDR3 region has the DNA TGTGCCAGCAGAACGGGGGCCTATAATTCACCCCTCCACTTT. Translating it yields CASRTGAYNSPLHF.

The V call is TRBV2, the J call TRBJ2-3; TRBD2 matches 9 bases. CDR1 and CDR2 (germline): SNHLY, FYNNEI. With 3 bases clipped from V and 1 base from J, the junction kept 2 bases outside the gene matches. The CDR3 is made up of 15 amino acids. As DNA, the CDR3 is TGTGCCAGCAGTGATCAGCGGGGGGGCACAGATACGCAGTATTTT. This codes for CASSDQRGGTDTQYF.